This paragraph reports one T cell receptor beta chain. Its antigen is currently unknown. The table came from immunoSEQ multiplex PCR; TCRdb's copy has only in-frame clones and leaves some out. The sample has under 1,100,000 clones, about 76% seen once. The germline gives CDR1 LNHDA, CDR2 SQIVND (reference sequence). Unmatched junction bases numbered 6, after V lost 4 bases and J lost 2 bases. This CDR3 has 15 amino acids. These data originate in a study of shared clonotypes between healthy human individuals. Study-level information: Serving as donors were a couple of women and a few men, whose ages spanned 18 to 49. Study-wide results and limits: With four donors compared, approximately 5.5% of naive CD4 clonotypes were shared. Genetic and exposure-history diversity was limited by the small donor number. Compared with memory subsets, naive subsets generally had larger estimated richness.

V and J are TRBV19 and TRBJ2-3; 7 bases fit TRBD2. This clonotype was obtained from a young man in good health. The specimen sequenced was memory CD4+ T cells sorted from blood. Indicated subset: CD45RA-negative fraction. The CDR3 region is CASSRGSGSTDTQYF. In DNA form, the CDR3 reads TGTGCCAGTAGTAGGGGTAGCGGGTCCACAGATACGCAGTATTTT.